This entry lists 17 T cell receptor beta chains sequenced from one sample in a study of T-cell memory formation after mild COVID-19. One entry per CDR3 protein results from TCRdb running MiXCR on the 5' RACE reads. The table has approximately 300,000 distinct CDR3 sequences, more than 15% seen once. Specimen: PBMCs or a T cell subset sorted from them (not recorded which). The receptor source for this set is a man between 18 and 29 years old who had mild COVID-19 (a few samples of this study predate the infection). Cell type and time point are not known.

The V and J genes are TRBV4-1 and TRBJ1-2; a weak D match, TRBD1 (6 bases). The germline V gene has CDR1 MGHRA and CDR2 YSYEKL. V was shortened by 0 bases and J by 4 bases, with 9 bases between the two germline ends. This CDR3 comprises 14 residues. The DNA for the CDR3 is TGCGCCAGCAGCCAAGAGACAGGAATCTATGGCTACACCTTC. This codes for CASSQETGIYGYTF.

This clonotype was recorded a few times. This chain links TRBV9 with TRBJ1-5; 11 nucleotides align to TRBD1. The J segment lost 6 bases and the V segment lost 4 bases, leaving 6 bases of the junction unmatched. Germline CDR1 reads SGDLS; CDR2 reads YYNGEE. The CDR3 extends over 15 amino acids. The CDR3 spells CASSTGQGEAQPQHF. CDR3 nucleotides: TGTGCCAGCAGCACGGGACAGGGGGAGGCTCAGCCCCAGCATTTT.

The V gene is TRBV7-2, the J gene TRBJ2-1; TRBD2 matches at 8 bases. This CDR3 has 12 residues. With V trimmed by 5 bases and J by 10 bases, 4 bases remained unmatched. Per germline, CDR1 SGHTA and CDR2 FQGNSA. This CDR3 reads CASSPQRGEQFF. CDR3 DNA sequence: TGTGCCAGCAGCCCCCAGCGGGGGGAGCAGTTCTTC.

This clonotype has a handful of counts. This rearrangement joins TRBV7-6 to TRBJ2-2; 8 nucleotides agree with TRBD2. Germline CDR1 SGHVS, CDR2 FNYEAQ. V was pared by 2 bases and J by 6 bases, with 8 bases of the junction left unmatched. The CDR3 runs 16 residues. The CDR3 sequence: CASSLPRGGLAGELFF. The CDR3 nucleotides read TGTGCCAGCAGCTTACCACGGGGGGGCTTAGCCGGGGAGCTGTTTTTT.

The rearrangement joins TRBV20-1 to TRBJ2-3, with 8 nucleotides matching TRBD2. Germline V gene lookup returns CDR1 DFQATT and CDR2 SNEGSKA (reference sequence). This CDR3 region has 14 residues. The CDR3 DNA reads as TGCAGCCGGGCCTGGCGGGGGGACACAGATACGCAGTATTTT. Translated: CSRAWRGDTDTQYF.

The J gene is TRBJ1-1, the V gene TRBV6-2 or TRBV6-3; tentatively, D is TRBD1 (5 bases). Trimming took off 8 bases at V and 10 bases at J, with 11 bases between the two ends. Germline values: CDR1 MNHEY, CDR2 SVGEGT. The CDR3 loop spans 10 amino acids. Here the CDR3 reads CASGDSRAFF. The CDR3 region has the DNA TGTGCCAGCGGGGACTCCCGAGCTTTCTTT.

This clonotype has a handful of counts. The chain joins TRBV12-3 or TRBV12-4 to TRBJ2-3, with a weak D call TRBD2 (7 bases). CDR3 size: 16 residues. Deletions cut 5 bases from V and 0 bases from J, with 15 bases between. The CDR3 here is CASSVWGGSSTDTQYF. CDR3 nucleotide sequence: TGTGCCAGCAGTGTCTGGGGGGGCTCTAGCACAGATACGCAGTATTTT.

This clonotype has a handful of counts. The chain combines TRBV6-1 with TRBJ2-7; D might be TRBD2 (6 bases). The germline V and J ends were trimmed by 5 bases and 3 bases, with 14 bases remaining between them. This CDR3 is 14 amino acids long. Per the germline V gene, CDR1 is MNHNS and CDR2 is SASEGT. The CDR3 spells CASSLPGLLYEQYV. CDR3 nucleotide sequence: TGTGCCAGCAGTCTACCGGGACTCCTCTACGAGCAGTACGTC.

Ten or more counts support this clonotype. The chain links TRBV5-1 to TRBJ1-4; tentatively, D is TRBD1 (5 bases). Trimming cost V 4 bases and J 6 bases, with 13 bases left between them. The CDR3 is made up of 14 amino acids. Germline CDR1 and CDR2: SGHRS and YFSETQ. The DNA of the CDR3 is TGCGCCAGCAGCGGGGGGAATGAGGATGAAAAACTGTTTTTT. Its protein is CASSGGNEDEKLFF.

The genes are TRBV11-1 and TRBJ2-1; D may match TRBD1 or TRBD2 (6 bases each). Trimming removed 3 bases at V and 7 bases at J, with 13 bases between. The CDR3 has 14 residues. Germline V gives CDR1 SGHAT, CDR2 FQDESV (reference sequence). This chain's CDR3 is CASSFGGPYNEQFF. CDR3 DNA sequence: TGTGCCAGCAGCTTCGGGGGCCCATATAATGAGCAGTTCTTC.

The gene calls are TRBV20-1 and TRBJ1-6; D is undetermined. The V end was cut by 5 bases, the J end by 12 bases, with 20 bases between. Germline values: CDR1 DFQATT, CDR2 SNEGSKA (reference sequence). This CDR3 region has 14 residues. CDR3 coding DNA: TGCAGTGCTCCTCGACCCGGGATAATTGTACCCCTCCACTTT. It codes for CSAPRPGIIVPLHF.

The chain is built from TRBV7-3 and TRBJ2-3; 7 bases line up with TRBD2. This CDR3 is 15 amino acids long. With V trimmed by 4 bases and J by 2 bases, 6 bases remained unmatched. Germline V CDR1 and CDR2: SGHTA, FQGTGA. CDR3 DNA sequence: TGTGCCAGCAGCTCATCTAGCGGACTCACAGATACGCAGTATTTT. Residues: CASSSSSGLTDTQYF.

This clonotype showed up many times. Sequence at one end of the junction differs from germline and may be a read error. The CDR3 DNA is TGTGCCAGCAGCTTATATGAGACCCAGTACTTC. Its translation: CASSLYETQYF. The chain links TRBV28 to TRBJ2-5; no reliable D call. CDR3 length: 11 residues. Germline CDR1 MDHEN, CDR2 SYDVKM.

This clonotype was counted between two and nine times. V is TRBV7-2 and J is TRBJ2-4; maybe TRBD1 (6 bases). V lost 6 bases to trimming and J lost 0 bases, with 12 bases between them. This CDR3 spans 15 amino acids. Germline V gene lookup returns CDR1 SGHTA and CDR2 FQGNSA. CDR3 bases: TGTGCCAGCAGATCAACAGGGCTAGCCAAAAACATTCAGTACTTC. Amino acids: CASRSTGLAKNIQYF.

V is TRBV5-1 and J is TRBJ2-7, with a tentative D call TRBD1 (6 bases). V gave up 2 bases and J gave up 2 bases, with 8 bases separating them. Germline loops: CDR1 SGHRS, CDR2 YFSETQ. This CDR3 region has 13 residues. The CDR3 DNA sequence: TGCGCCAGCAGCTTCGACAGGACCTACGAGCAGTACTTC. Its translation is CASSFDRTYEQYF.

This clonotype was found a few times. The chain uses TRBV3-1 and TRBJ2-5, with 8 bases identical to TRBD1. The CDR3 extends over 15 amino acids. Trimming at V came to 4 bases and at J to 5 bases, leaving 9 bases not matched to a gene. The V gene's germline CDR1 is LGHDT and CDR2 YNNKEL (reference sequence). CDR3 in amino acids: CASSLWTGIAETQYF. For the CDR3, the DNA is TGTGCCAGCAGCCTCTGGACAGGGATCGCGGAGACCCAGTACTTC.

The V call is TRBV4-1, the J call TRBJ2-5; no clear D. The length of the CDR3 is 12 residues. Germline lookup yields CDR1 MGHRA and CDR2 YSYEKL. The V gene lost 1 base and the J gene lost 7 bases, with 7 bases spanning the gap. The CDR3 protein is CASSQVVGTQYF. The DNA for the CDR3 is TGCGCCAGCAGCCAAGTGGTGGGGACCCAGTACTTC.